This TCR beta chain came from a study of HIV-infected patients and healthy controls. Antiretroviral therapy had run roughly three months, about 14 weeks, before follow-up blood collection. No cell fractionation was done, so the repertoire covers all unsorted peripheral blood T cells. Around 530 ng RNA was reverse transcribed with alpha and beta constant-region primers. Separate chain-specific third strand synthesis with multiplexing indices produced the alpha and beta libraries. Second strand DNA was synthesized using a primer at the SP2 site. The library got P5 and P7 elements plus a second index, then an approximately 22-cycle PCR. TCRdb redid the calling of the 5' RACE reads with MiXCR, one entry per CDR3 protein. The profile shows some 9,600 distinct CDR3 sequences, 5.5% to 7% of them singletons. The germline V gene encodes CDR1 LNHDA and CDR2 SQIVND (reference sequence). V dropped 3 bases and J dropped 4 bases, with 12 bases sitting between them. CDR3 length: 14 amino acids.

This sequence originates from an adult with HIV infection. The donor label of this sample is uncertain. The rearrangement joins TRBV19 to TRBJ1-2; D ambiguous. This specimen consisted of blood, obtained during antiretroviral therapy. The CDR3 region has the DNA TGTGCCAGTAGTATTGGAGGGCAGCTCTATGGCTACACCTTC. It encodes CASSIGGQLYGYTF.